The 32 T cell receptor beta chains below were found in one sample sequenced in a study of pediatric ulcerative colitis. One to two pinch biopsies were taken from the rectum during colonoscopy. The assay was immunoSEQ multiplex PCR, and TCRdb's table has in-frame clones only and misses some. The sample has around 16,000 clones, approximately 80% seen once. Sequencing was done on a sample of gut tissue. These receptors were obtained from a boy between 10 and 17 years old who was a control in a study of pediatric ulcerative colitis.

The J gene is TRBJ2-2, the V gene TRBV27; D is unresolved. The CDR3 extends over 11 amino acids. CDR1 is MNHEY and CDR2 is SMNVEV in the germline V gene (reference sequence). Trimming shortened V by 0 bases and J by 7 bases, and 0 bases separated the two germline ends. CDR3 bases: TGTGCCAGCAGTTTATCCGGGGAGCTGTTTTTT. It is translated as CASSLSGELFF.

The CDR3 DNA reads as TGTGCCAGCAGCGACAGGGCACTCAATTCACCCCTCCACTTT. This translates into CASSDRALNSPLHF. V gene TRBV6-5 combines with J gene TRBJ1-6; 7 positions match TRBD1. The CDR3 loop spans 14 amino acids. Germline loops: CDR1 MNHEY, CDR2 SVGAGI. Trimming took 6 bases from V and 7 from J; bases not matched to a gene: 6.

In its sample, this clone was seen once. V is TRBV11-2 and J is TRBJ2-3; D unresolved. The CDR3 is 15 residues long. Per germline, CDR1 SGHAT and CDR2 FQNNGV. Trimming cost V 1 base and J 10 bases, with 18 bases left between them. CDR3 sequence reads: CASSLGGTEYYAQYF. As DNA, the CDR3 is TGTGCCAGCAGCTTAGGTGGAACCGAATACTACGCGCAGTATTTT.

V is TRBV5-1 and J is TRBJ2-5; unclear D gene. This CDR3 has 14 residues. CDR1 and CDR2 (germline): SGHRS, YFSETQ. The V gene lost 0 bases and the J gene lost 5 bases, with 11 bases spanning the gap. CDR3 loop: CASSLDTQGETQYF. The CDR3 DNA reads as TGCGCCAGCAGCTTGGACACCCAAGGGGAGACCCAGTACTTC.

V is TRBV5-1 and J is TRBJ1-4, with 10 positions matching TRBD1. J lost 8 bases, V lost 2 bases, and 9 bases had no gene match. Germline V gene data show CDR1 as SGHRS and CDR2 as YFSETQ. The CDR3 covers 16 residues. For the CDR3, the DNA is TGCGCCAGCAGCTTAGGGACAGGGGATGGGGGCGAAAAACTGTTTTTT. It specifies CASSLGTGDGGEKLFF.

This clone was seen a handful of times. CDR3 DNA: TGCGCCAGCAGCGTGCAGGGACAGCAGAACACTGAAGCTTTCTTT. Encoded protein: CASSVQGQQNTEAFF. The chain recombines TRBV5-1 with TRBJ1-1; the match to TRBD1 covers 7 bases. This CDR3 spans 15 amino acids. Per germline, CDR1 SGHRS and CDR2 YFSETQ. Unmatched junction bases numbered 7, after V lost 4 bases and J lost 1 base.

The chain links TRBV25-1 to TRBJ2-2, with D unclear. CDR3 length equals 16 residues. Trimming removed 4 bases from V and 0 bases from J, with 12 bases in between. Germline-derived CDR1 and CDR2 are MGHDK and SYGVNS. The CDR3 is CASSGHLQSNTGELFF. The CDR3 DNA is TGTGCCAGCAGTGGTCACCTACAATCGAACACCGGGGAGCTGTTTTTT.

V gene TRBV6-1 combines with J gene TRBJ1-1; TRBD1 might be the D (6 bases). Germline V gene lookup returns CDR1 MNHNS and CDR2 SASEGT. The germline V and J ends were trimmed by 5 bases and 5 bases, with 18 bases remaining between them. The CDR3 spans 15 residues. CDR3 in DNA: TGTGCCAGCAGTACCCGACGCCTACAGGGTACTGAAGCTTTCTTT. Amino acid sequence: CASSTRRLQGTEAFF.

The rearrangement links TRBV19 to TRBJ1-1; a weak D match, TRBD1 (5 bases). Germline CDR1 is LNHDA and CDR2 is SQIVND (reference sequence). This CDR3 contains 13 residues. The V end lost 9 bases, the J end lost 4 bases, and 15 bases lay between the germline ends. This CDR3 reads CASDTWGSTEAFF. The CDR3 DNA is TGTGCCAGCGATACTTGGGGGAGCACTGAAGCTTTCTTT.

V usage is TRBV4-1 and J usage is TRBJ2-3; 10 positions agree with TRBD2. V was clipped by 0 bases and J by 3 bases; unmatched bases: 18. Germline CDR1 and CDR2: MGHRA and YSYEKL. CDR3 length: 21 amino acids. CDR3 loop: CASSQDCGGYCLAGGTDTQYF. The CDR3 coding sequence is TGCGCCAGCAGCCAAGATTGCGGCGGTTATTGCTTAGCGGGAGGTACAGATACGCAGTATTTT.

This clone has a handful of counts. The CDR3 reads CASSLPGQPYSGTF. The CDR3 region has the DNA TGTGCCAGCAGTTTACCGGGACAGCCCTATTCGGGGACCTTC. The chain links TRBV28 to TRBJ1-2, with 7 bases identical to TRBD1. The CDR3 contains 14 residues. Losses at the gene ends were 2 bases for V and 14 bases for J; bases not matched to a gene: 14. Germline V gives CDR1 MDHEN, CDR2 SYDVKM.

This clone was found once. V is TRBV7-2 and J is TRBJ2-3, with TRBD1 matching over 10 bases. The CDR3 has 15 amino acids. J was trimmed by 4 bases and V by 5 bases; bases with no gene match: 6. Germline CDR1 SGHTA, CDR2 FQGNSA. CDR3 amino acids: CASSTRQGAADTQYF. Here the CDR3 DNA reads TGTGCCAGCAGCACCCGACAGGGGGCGGCAGATACGCAGTATTTT.

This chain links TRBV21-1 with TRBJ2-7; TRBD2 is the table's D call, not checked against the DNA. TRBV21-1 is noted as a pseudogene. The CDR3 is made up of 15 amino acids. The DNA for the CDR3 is TGTGCCAGCAGCAAAACCGGGACTAGAGCATACGAGCAGTACTTC. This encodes CASSKTGTRAYEQYF.

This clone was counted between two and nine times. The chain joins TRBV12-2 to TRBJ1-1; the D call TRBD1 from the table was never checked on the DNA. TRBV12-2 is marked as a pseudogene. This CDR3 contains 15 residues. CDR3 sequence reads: CASRSTSRGHTEAFF. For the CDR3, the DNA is TGTGCAAGTCGTTCAACCTCCAGGGGGCACACTGAAGCTTTCTTT.

CDR3 nucleotides: TGTGCCAGCAGTGATAGACCCGGACAGGCCGGGAAGCAGTACTTC. This translates into CASSDRPGQAGKQYF. The chain employs TRBV27 and TRBJ2-7, with 7 nucleotides matching TRBD1. CDR1 MNHEY and CDR2 SMNVEV come from the germline V gene (reference sequence). This CDR3 contains 15 residues. V lost 5 bases, J lost 8 bases, and 15 bases stayed unmatched.

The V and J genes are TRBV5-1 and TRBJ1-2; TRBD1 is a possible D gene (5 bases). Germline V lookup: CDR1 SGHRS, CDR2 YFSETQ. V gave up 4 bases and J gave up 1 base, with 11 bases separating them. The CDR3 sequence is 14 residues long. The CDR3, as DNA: TGCGCCAGCAGCAGTAGGGACGGTAACTATGGCTACACCTTC. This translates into CASSSRDGNYGYTF.

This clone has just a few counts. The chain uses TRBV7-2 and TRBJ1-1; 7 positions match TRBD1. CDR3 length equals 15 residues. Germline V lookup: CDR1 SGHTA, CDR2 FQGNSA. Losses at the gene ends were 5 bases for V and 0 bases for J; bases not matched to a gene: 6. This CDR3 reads CASSLQGQMNTEAFF. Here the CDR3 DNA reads TGTGCCAGCAGCCTCCAGGGACAGATGAACACTGAAGCTTTCTTT.

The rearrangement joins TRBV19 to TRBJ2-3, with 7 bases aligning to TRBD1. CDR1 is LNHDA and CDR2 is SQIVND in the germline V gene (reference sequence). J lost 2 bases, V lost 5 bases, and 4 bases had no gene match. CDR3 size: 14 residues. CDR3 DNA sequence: TGTGCCAGTAGTCCGGGACAGACCACAGATACGCAGTATTTT. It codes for CASSPGQTTDTQYF. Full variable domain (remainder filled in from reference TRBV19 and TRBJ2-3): DGGITQSPKYLFRKEGQNVTLSCEQNLNHDAMYWYRQDPGQGLRLIYYSQIVNDFQKGDIAEGYSVSREKKESFPLTVTSAQKNPTAFYLCASSPGQTTDTQYFGPGTRLTVL.

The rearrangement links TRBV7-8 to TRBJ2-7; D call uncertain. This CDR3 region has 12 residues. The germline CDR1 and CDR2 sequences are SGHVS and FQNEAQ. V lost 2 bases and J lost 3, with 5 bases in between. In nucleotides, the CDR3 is TGTGCCAGCAGCTTAAGTGGCTACGAGCAGTACTTC. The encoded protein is CASSLSGYEQYF.

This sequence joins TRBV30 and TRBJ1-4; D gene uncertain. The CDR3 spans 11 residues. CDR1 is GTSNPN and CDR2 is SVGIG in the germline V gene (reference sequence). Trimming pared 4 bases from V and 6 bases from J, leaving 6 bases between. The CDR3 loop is CAWIDHEKLFF. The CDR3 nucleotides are TGTGCCTGGATTGATCATGAAAAACTGTTTTTT. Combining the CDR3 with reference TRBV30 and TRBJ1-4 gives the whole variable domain SQTIHQWPATLVQPVGSPLSLECTVEGTSNPNLYWYRQAAGRGLQLLFYSVGIGQISSEVPQNLSASRPQDRQFILSSKKLLLSDSGFYLCAWIDHEKLFFGSGTQLSVL.

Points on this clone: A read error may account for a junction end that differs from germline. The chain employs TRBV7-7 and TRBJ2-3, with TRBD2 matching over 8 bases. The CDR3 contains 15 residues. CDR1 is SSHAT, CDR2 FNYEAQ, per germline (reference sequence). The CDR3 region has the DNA TGTGCTAGCAGCTTAACGGGAGGGGGCACAGATACGCAGTATTTT. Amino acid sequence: CASSLTGGGTDTQYF.

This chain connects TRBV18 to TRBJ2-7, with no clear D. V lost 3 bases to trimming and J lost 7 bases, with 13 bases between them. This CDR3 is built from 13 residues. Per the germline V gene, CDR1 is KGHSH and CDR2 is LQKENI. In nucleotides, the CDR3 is TGTGCCAGCTCACCGGACGGGCTCTGGGAGCAGTACTTC. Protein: CASSPDGLWEQYF.

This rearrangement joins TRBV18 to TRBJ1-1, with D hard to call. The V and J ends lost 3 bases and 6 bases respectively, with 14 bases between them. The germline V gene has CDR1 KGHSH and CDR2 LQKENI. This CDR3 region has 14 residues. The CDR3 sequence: CASSPEGVGAEAFF. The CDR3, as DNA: TGTGCCAGCTCACCGGAAGGAGTAGGCGCTGAAGCTTTCTTT.

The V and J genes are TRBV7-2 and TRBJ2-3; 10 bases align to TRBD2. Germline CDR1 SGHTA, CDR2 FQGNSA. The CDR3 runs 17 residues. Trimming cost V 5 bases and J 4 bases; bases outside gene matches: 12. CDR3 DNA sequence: TGTGCCAGCAGCCGAGAGGCAGCGGGGGGGTGGTCAGATACGCAGTATTTT. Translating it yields CASSREAAGGWSDTQYF. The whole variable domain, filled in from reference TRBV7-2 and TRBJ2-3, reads GAGVSQSPSNKVTEKGKDVELRCDPISGHTALYWYRQSLGQGLEFLIYFQGNSAPDKSGLPSDRFSAERTGGSVSTLTIQRTQQEDSAVYLCASSREAAGGWSDTQYFGPGTRLTVL.

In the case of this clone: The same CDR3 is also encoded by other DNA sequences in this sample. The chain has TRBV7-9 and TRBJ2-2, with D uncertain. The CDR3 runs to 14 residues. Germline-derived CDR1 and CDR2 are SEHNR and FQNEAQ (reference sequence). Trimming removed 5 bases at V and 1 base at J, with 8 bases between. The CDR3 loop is CASSRSGNTGELFF. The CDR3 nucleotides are TGTGCCAGCAGCAGATCGGGGAACACCGGGGAGCTGTTTTTT.

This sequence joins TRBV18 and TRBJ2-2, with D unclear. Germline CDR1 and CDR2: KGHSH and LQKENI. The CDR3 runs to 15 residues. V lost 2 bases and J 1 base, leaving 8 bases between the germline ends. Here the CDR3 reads CASSPMNWNTGELFF. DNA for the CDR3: TGTGCCAGCTCACCAATGAATTGGAACACCGGGGAGCTGTTTTTT. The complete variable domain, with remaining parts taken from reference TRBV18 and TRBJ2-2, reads NAGVMQNPRHLVRRRGQEARLRCSPMKGHSHVYWYRQLPEEGLKFMVYLQKENIIDESGMPKERFSAEFPKEGPSILRIQQVVRGDSAAYFCASSPMNWNTGELFFGEGSRLTVL.

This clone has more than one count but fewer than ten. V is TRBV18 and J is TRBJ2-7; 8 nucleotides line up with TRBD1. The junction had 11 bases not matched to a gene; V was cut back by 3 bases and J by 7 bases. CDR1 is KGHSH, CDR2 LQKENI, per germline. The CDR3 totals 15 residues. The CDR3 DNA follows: TGTGCCAGCTCACCTCTGGACAGGGAGGCTCGGGAGCAGTACTTC. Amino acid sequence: CASSPLDREAREQYF.

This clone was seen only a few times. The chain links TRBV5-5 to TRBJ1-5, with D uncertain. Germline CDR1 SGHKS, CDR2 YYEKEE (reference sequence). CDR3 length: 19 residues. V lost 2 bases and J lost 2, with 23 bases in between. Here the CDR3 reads CASSLKPVSQSGGNQPQHF. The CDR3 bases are TGTGCCAGCAGCTTAAAACCCGTCAGTCAAAGCGGGGGCAATCAGCCCCAGCATTTT.

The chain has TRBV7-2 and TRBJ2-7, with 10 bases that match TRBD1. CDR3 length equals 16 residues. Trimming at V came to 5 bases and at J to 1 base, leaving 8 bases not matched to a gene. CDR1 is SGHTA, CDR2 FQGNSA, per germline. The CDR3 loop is CASSPATGGGSYEQYF. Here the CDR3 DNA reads TGTGCCAGCAGCCCGGCGACAGGGGGCGGTTCCTACGAGCAGTACTTC.

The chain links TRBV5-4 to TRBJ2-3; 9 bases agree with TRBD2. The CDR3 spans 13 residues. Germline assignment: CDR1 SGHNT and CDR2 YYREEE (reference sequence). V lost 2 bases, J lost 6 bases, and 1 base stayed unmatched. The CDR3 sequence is CASSLAGGDTQYF. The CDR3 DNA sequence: TGTGCCAGCAGCTTAGCGGGGGGTGATACGCAGTATTTT.

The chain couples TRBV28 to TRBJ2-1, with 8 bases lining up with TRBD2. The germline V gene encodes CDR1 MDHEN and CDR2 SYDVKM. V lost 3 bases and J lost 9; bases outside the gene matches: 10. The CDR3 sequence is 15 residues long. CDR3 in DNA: TGTGCCAGCAGTTTTAGTGGACTAGCCCACACTGAGCAGTTCTTC. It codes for CASSFSGLAHTEQFF.

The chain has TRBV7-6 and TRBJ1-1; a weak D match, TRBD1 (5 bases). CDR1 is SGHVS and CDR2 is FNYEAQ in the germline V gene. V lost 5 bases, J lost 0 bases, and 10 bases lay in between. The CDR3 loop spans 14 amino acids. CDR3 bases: TGTGCCAGCAGCCCCGGGGGTATGAACACTGAAGCTTTCTTT. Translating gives CASSPGGMNTEAFF.